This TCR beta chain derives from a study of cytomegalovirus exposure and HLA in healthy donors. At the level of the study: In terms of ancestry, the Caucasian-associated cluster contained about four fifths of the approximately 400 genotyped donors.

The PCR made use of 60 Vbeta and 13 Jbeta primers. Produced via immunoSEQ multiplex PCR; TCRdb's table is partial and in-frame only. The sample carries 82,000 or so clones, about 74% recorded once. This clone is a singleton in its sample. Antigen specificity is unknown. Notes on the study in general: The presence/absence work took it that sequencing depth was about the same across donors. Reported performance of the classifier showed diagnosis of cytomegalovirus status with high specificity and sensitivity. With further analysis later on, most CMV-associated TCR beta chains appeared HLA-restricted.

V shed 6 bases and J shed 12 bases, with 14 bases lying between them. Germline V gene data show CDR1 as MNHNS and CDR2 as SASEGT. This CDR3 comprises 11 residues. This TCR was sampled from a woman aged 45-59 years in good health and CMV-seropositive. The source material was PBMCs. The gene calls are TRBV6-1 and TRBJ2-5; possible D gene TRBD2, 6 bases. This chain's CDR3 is CASSTSSVKYF. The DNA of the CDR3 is TGTGCCAGCAGCACATCTAGCGTTAAGTACTTC.